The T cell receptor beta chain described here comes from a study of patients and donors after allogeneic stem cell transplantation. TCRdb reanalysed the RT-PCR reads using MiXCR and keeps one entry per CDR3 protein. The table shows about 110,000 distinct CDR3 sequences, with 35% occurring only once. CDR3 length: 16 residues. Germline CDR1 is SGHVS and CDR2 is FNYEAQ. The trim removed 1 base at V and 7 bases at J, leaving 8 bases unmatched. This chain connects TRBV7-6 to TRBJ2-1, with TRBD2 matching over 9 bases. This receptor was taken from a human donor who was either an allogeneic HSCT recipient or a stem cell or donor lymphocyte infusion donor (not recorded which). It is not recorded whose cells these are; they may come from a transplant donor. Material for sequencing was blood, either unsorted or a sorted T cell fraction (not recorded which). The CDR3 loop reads CASSLEASGTWNEQFF. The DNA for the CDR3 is TGTGCCAGCAGCTTAGAAGCTAGCGGGACCTGGAATGAGCAGTTCTTC.